Below are 28 T cell receptor beta chains sequenced from a single sample in a study of cytomegalovirus exposure and HLA in healthy donors. 60 Vbeta and 13 Jbeta primers were used in PCR. Profiling relied on immunoSEQ multiplex PCR, and the TCRdb table lists in-frame clones only, not all of them. Here the sample spans about 160,000 clones, about 85% being singletons. The sample was PBMCs. Source of these receptors: a man aged 18-30 years in good health and CMV-seropositive.

This clone was seen a handful of times. The chain has TRBV5-6 and TRBJ2-7, with unresolved D. Trimming removed 7 bases at V and 2 bases at J, with 4 bases between. CDR1 SGHDT and CDR2 YYEEEE come from the germline V gene. The CDR3 runs 10 residues. CDR3 in DNA: TGTGCCAGCGGCCCCTACGAGCAGTACTTC. As protein: CASGPYEQYF.

The chain uses TRBV30 and TRBJ2-1; no definite D call. This CDR3 is built from 12 residues. V was cut by 3 bases and J by 4 bases, with 7 bases left in between. Germline V CDR1 and CDR2: GTSNPN, SVGIG (reference sequence). CDR3 sequence (DNA): TGTGCCTGGAGCCAGTGGTACAATGAGCAGTTCTTC. Protein product: CAWSQWYNEQFF. Together with reference TRBV30 and TRBJ2-1, the CDR3 gives the full variable domain: SQTIHQWPATLVQPVGSPLSLECTVEGTSNPNLYWYRQAAGRGLQLLFYSVGIGQISSEVPQNLSASRPQDRQFILSSKKLLLSDSGFYLCAWSQWYNEQFFGPGTRLTVL.

The CDR3 bases are TGTGCCAGCAGTTCCGGGCTGCGGGGCGAGCAGTACTTC. It yields the protein CASSSGLRGEQYF. J is TRBJ2-5 and V is TRBV6-5, with D tentatively TRBD2 (6 bases). Matching the DNA end better, TRBJ2-7 makes the J call doubtful. CDR3 length: 13 residues. The germline V gene has CDR1 MNHEY and CDR2 SVGAGI.

This rearrangement joins TRBV7-7 to TRBJ2-7; 9 nucleotides agree with TRBD2. CDR1 is SSHAT and CDR2 is FNYEAQ in the germline V gene (reference sequence). The CDR3 extends over 15 amino acids. J gave up 2 bases and V 5 bases, and 7 bases lay outside the gene matches. The CDR3 DNA reads TGTGCCAGCAGCAAAAGCGGGGGGTCAGCCTACGAGCAGTACTTC. Translating it yields CASSKSGGSAYEQYF.

Only one count was recorded for this clone. The chain uses TRBV5-1 and TRBJ2-5, with TRBD1 identical over 7 bases. The J segment lost 2 bases and the V segment lost 3 bases, leaving 19 bases of the junction unmatched. CDR1 SGHRS and CDR2 YFSETQ come from the germline V gene. The CDR3 has 19 residues. DNA for the CDR3: TGCGCCAGCAGCTACTATACCGTGCCGACAGGGACCCCGCAAGAGACCCAGTACTTC. This gives the protein CASSYYTVPTGTPQETQYF.

V is TRBV18 and J is TRBJ1-1; D is ambiguous. This CDR3 has 13 residues. V lost 0 bases and J 7 bases, leaving 9 bases between the germline ends. Germline lookup yields CDR1 KGHSH and CDR2 LQKENI. CDR3 sequence (DNA): TGTGCCAGCTCACCACCGGTCGCAGATGAAGCTTTCTTT. This translates into CASSPPVADEAFF. Full variable domain (missing parts from reference TRBV18 and TRBJ1-1): NAGVMQNPRHLVRRRGQEARLRCSPMKGHSHVYWYRQLPEEGLKFMVYLQKENIIDESGMPKERFSAEFPKEGPSILRIQQVVRGDSAAYFCASSPPVADEAFFGQGTRLTVV.

V usage is TRBV18 and J usage is TRBJ1-6, with a possible D match to TRBD1 (5 bases). With 4 bases removed from V and 6 bases from J, the gap between germline ends came to 7 bases. This CDR3 has 13 amino acids. Germline CDR1 is KGHSH and CDR2 is LQKENI. The CDR3 DNA reads TGTGCCAGCTCACGGGGCCTTAATTCACCCCTCCACTTT. Translated: CASSRGLNSPLHF. The entire variable domain, with the rest obtained from reference TRBV18 and TRBJ1-6, is as follows: NAGVMQNPRHLVRRRGQEARLRCSPMKGHSHVYWYRQLPEEGLKFMVYLQKENIIDESGMPKERFSAEFPKEGPSILRIQQVVRGDSAAYFCASSRGLNSPLHFGNGTRLTVT.

This chain connects TRBV4-3 to TRBJ2-2, with 9 bases aligning to TRBD2. The CDR3 contains 15 residues. V was pared by 0 bases and J by 8 bases, with 4 bases of the junction left unmatched. In germline, CDR1 is LGHNA, CDR2 YSLEER. CDR3 sequence reads: CASSQDASGVGELFF. As DNA, the CDR3 is TGCGCCAGCAGCCAAGACGCTAGCGGGGTTGGGGAGCTGTTTTTT.

The rearrangement links TRBV10-3 to TRBJ1-1, with D maybe TRBD1 (6 bases). This CDR3 has 14 amino acids. V dropped 4 bases and J dropped 1 base, with 10 bases sitting between them. CDR1 and CDR2 from the germline V gene are ENHRY and SYGVKD. CDR3 sequence (DNA): TGTGCCATCAGTGCCTCGACAGGGAACACTGAAGCTTTCTTT. Translating it yields CAISASTGNTEAFF.

V gene TRBV7-8 combines with J gene TRBJ1-1; no firm D call. The CDR3 length is 15 residues. Per the germline V gene, CDR1 is SGHVS and CDR2 is FQNEAQ. The germline V and J ends were trimmed by 1 base and 0 bases, with 9 bases remaining between them. Written as DNA, the CDR3 is TGTGCCAGCAGCTTAGACAGACCCATGAACACTGAAGCTTTCTTT. Translated, it gives CASSLDRPMNTEAFF. Looking up the rest from reference TRBV7-8 and TRBJ1-1 gives the full variable domain: GAGVSQSPRYKVAKRGQDVALRCDPISGHVSLFWYQQALGQGPEFLTYFQNEAQLDKSGLPSDRFFAERPEGSVSTLKIQRTQQEDSAVYLCASSLDRPMNTEAFFGQGTRLTVV.

This clone was observed a handful of times. The chain carries TRBV4-2 and TRBJ1-4; TRBD1 agrees at 7 bases. J was trimmed by 7 bases and V by 2 bases; bases with no gene match: 10. Germline V gene sequence: CDR1 LGHNA, CDR2 YNFKEQ. CDR3 length: 16 residues. The CDR3 coding sequence is TGTGCCAGCAGCCAATCCCTCGCTGAGGGGGCTGAAAAACTGTTTTTT. It is translated as CASSQSLAEGAEKLFF.

V usage is TRBV5-4 and J usage is TRBJ2-7, with a weak D call TRBD2 (5 bases). The ends were cut back, 2 bases at V and 4 bases at J, with 13 bases in the middle. The CDR3 totals 14 residues. CDR1 and CDR2 (germline): SGHNT, YYREEE (reference sequence). The CDR3 DNA reads as TGTGCCAGCAGCTTAACGGGGTCGGTTTACGAGCAGTACTTC. This encodes CASSLTGSVYEQYF. Filled out from reference TRBV5-4 and TRBJ2-7, the complete variable domain reads ETGVTQSPTHLIKTRGQQVTLRCSSQSGHNTVSWYQQALGQGPQFIFQYYREEENGRGNFPPRFSGLQFPNYSSELNVNALELDDSALYLCASSLTGSVYEQYFGPGTRLTVT.

This clone has just a few counts. CDR3 sequence (DNA): TGTGCCAGCAGCTTAGGGACAGGGGGTCTAGAGCAGTACTTC. It specifies CASSLGTGGLEQYF. The chain is built from TRBV7-8 and TRBJ2-7, with 10 bases lining up with TRBD1. Per the germline V gene, CDR1 is SGHVS and CDR2 is FQNEAQ. This CDR3 contains 14 residues. After removal of 1 base from V and 7 bases from J, the junction contained 4 bases not matched to a gene. The full variable domain, completed using reference TRBV7-8 and TRBJ2-7, is GAGVSQSPRYKVAKRGQDVALRCDPISGHVSLFWYQQALGQGPEFLTYFQNEAQLDKSGLPSDRFFAERPEGSVSTLKIQRTQQEDSAVYLCASSLGTGGLEQYFGPGTRLTVT.

The gene calls are TRBV7-8 and TRBJ1-2; 7 nucleotides match TRBD1. The CDR3 totals 15 residues. Germline assignment: CDR1 SGHVS and CDR2 FQNEAQ. Trimming cost V 5 bases and J 3 bases; bases outside gene matches: 9. The CDR3 loop is CASSPGTASYYGYTF. CDR3 DNA: TGTGCCAGCAGCCCGGGGACAGCTTCATACTATGGCTACACCTTC. Drawing the rest from reference TRBV7-8 and TRBJ1-2, the complete variable domain is GAGVSQSPRYKVAKRGQDVALRCDPISGHVSLFWYQQALGQGPEFLTYFQNEAQLDKSGLPSDRFFAERPEGSVSTLKIQRTQQEDSAVYLCASSPGTASYYGYTFGSGTRLTVV.

This rearrangement joins TRBV7-2 to TRBJ2-1; 8 nucleotides agree with TRBD2. Germline CDR1 and CDR2: SGHTA and FQGNSA. Losses at the gene ends were 2 bases for V and 4 bases for J; bases not matched to a gene: 7. The CDR3 is 16 amino acids. The CDR3 spells CASSLSRGGEYNEQFF. The CDR3 coding sequence is TGTGCCAGCAGCTTATCCCGGGGGGGAGAATACAATGAGCAGTTCTTC.

As DNA, the CDR3 is TGTGCCAGTAGTATGCGACAGGGGGCTTGGGAGACCCAGTACTTC. Translating it yields CASSMRQGAWETQYF. The chain uses TRBV19 and TRBJ2-5, with 10 bases aligning to TRBD1. Germline V lookup: CDR1 LNHDA, CDR2 SQIVND (reference sequence). With 3 bases clipped from V and 5 bases from J, the junction kept 6 bases outside the gene matches. There are 15 residues in the CDR3.

This chain connects TRBV5-1 to TRBJ1-1; D may be TRBD1 (6 bases). Trimming shortened V by 4 bases and J by 0 bases, and 19 bases separated the two germline ends. Germline lookup yields CDR1 SGHRS and CDR2 YFSETQ. This CDR3 has 17 residues. The CDR3, as DNA: TGCGCCAGCAGCCCGGGAGGGGGGGCGCAAATGAACACTGAAGCTTTCTTT. This codes for CASSPGGGAQMNTEAFF.

The genes are TRBV6-1 and TRBJ2-1, with TRBD1 matching 8 bases. CDR1 is MNHNS and CDR2 is SASEGT in the germline V gene. The CDR3 sequence is 13 residues long. After removal of 4 bases from V and 6 bases from J, the junction contained 2 bases not matched to a gene. CDR3 bases: TGTGCCAGCAGTGTTGGGACAGGCAATGAGCAGTTCTTC. It is translated as CASSVGTGNEQFF.

This chain's CDR3 is CASSKHRGQPQHF. CDR3 DNA sequence: TGTGCCAGCAGCAAGCACAGGGGTCAGCCCCAGCATTTT. J is TRBJ1-5 and V is TRBV21-1; TRBD1 is taken as the D call from the table, unchecked against the DNA. TRBV21-1 is given as a pseudogene. The CDR3 is 13 residues long.

The chain employs TRBV29-1 and TRBJ2-3, with a tentative D call TRBD2 (7 bases). Germline CDR1 SQVTM, CDR2 ANQGSEA. The CDR3 loop spans 14 amino acids. V was cut by 7 bases and J by 4 bases, with 18 bases left in between. The CDR3, as DNA: TGCAGCGCTCCCTTTGGGGGGGGCGCAGATACGCAGTATTTT. Translating it yields CSAPFGGGADTQYF.

This chain connects TRBV19 to TRBJ1-2; 9 bases are a match to TRBD1. The CDR3 is 16 residues long. CDR1 and CDR2 from the germline V gene are LNHDA and SQIVND (reference sequence). V dropped 5 bases and J dropped 7; count of bases not matched to a gene: 14. The CDR3 coding sequence is TGTGCCAGTAGTGACCCGGGACAGGGAGCGACTCGTGGCTACACCTTC. This sequence encodes CASSDPGQGATRGYTF.

As for this clone: A junction boundary mismatches the germline segment, possibly from a read error. The rearrangement uses TRBV5-4 and TRBJ1-4; TRBD1 agrees at 8 bases. This CDR3 spans 15 amino acids. Germline-derived CDR1 and CDR2 are SGHNT and YYREEE (reference sequence). DNA of the CDR3: TGCGCCAGCAGCCAAGTTAGGACAGGGAGGGAAAAACTGTTTTTT. Its translation: CASSQVRTGREKLFF. Supplemented by reference TRBV5-4 and TRBJ1-4, the full variable domain reads ETGVTQSPTHLIKTRGQQVTLRCSSQSGHNTVSWYQQALGQGPQFIFQYYREEENGRGNFPPRFSGLQFPNYSSELNVNALELDDSALYLCASSQVRTGREKLFFGSGTQLSVL.

This sequence joins TRBV6-1 and TRBJ1-6; D unresolved. Germline CDR1 reads MNHNS; CDR2 reads SASEGT. The V end lost 7 bases, the J end lost 4 bases, and 11 bases lay between the germline ends. The length of the CDR3 is 14 residues. Written as DNA, the CDR3 is TGTGCCAGCAAGGAGGGCGGGTATAATTCACCCCTCCACTTT. It translates to CASKEGGYNSPLHF.

This clone has just a few counts. CDR3 protein: CASSQVLAGSGELFF. The CDR3 coding sequence is TGCGCCAGCAGCCAAGTTCTAGCGGGTTCCGGGGAGCTGTTTTTT. This rearrangement joins TRBV4-3 to TRBJ2-2; 8 bases are a match to TRBD2. The V gene's germline CDR1 is LGHNA and CDR2 YSLEER. The CDR3 is 15 residues long. The V segment lost 1 base and the J segment 6 bases; nucleotides outside the gene matches: 4.

This chain connects TRBV5-6 to TRBJ2-7, with D perhaps TRBD1 (5 bases). The V end was cut by 0 bases, the J end by 6 bases, with 10 bases between. Germline-derived CDR1 and CDR2 are SGHDT and YYEEEE. The CDR3 is 13 amino acids. CDR3 bases: TGTGCCAGCAGCTTGGATGGGGCCGCCGAGCAGTACTTC. This translates into CASSLDGAAEQYF.

This chain joins TRBV11-3 and TRBJ2-3, with a possible D match to TRBD1 (6 bases). Germline lookup yields CDR1 SGHNT and CDR2 YENEEA. The germline V and J ends were trimmed by 4 bases and 3 bases, with 8 bases remaining between them. The CDR3 covers 13 residues. The CDR3 protein is CASSYGQTDTQYF. The CDR3 nucleotides are TGTGCCAGCAGCTATGGACAGACAGATACGCAGTATTTT.

The chain combines TRBV30 with TRBJ1-2, with D possibly TRBD1 on 5 matching bases. Trimming removed 4 bases from V and 4 bases from J, with 16 bases in between. The CDR3 runs 14 residues. Germline V gene lookup returns CDR1 GTSNPN and CDR2 SVGIG (reference sequence). The CDR3 sequence: CAWTPGRVLYGYTF. The DNA for the CDR3 is TGTGCCTGGACCCCCGGCAGGGTTCTCTATGGCTACACCTTC.

The CDR3 region is CASSLGPGQETQYF. The CDR3 DNA reads as TGTGCCAGCAGCTTAGGTCCAGGACAAGAGACCCAGTACTTC. This chain links TRBV7-2 with TRBJ2-5; no firm D call. CDR3 length: 14 residues. V was clipped by 1 base and J by 2 bases, with 8 bases between them. Germline V gene lookup returns CDR1 SGHTA and CDR2 FQGNSA.